The clone carrying this TCR beta chain was recorded many times. What it binds is unknown. These data come from a study of T-cell reconstitution after alpha-beta-depleted transplantation in children. A TCRbeta library incorporating unique molecular identifiers was prepared. TCRdb passed the PCR reads through MiXCR, listing each CDR3 protein once. Altogether fewer than 350,000 distinct CDR3 sequences are present, about a tenth being singletons, with the ten largest covering just under 7.5%. With V trimmed by 3 bases and J by 2 bases, 5 bases remained unmatched. The CDR3 runs 16 residues. Germline V gives CDR1 SGHDN, CDR2 FVKESK. Study outcomes and limitations: Several hundred rapidly expanded clones from non-depleted graft cells reportedly supplied alpha-beta T cells about two months post-transplant.

Sequencing was performed on PBMCs, taken before TCRalphabeta/CD19-depleted stem cell transplant. The clonotype originates from a boy under two years old with acute myeloid leukemia, due to receive a stem cell transplant. The rearrangement uses TRBV14 and TRBJ2-2, with 8 bases that match TRBD1. The CDR3 spells CASSQPGQGNTGELFF. DNA of the CDR3: TGTGCCAGCAGCCAGCCCGGACAGGGAAACACCGGGGAGCTGTTTTTT.